The 6 T cell receptor beta chains listed next were all sequenced from one sample in a study of cytomegalovirus exposure and HLA in healthy donors. PCR was performed using 60 Vbeta and 13 Jbeta primers. TCRdb's table, derived via immunoSEQ multiplex PCR, lists solely in-frame clones and lacks some. The sample includes some 70,000 clones, around 82% of them seen just once. The source material was PBMCs. All receptors derive from a man younger than 35 in good health and CMV-seronegative.

This clone was seen once. V usage is TRBV11-1 and J usage is TRBJ2-7; 11 bases are shared with TRBD2. This CDR3 is built from 14 residues. The V gene end was trimmed by 5 bases and the J gene end by 3 bases; junction bases not matched to a gene: 3. In germline, CDR1 is SGHAT, CDR2 FQDESV (reference sequence). CDR3 in DNA: TGTGCCAGCAGCCCCCTAGCGGGAGGCTACGAGCAGTACTTC. It yields the protein CASSPLAGGYEQYF.

This clone was seen just once. The rearrangement links TRBV15 to TRBJ1-4; D gene unclear. Trimming pared 7 bases from V and 0 bases from J, leaving 6 bases between. Germline V gene sequence: CDR1 LNHNV, CDR2 YYDKDF (reference sequence). The CDR3 contains 13 residues. CDR3 nucleotide sequence: TGTGCCACCATGGCAGCAACTAATGAAAAACTGTTTTTT. Translated: CATMAATNEKLFF.

The J gene is TRBJ2-6, the V gene TRBV10-3, with D unresolved. The V gene lost 8 bases and the J gene lost 2 bases, with 4 bases spanning the gap. Germline V gene sequence: CDR1 ENHRY, CDR2 SYGVKD. CDR3 size: 12 residues. The CDR3 reads CAISAGANVLTF. CDR3 in DNA: TGTGCCATCTCCGCTGGGGCCAACGTCCTGACTTTC.

V is TRBV10-3 and J is TRBJ1-6; D is unclear. Germline CDR1 reads ENHRY; CDR2 reads SYGVKD. The CDR3 covers 16 residues. Trimming shortened V by 0 bases and J by 9 bases, and 15 bases separated the two germline ends. The CDR3 here is CAISESVPGVGSPLHF. CDR3 coding DNA: TGTGCCATCAGTGAGTCGGTCCCCGGAGTTGGTTCACCCCTCCACTTT.

The chain joins TRBV30 to TRBJ1-5, with D tentatively TRBD1 (5 bases). Germline CDR1 reads GTSNPN; CDR2 reads SVGIG (reference sequence). CDR3 length equals 15 residues. Deletions cut 0 bases from V and 3 bases from J, with 12 bases between. The CDR3 region is CAWSVAGDFNQPQHF. For the CDR3, the DNA is TGTGCCTGGAGTGTGGCTGGGGACTTCAATCAGCCCCAGCATTTT.

The V call is TRBV11-2, the J call TRBJ2-1, with D possibly TRBD1 on 5 matching bases. Germline lookup yields CDR1 SGHAT and CDR2 FQNNGV. Deletions cut 4 bases from V and 3 bases from J, with 13 bases between. CDR3 length: 15 residues. CDR3 nucleotide sequence: TGTGCCAGCAGCTCCTCAGGGTGGGGCTACAATGAGCAGTTCTTC. It is translated as CASSSSGWGYNEQFF.